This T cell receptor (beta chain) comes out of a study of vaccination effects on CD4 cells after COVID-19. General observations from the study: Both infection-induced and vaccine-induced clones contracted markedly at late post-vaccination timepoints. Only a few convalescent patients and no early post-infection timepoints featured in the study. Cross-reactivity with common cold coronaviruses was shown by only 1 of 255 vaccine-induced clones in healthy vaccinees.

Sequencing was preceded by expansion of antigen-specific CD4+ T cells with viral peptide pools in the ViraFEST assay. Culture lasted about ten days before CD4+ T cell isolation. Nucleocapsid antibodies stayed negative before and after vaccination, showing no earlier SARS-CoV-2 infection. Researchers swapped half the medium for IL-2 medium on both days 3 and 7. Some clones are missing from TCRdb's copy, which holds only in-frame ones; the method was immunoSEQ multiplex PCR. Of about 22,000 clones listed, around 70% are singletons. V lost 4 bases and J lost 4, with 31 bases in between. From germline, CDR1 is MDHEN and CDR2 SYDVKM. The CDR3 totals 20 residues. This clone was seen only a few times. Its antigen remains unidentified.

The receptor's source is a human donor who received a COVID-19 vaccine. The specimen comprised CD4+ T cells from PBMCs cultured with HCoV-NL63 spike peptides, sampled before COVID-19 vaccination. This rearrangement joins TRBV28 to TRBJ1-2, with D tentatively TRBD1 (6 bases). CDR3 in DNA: TGTGCCAGCAGTTCCATGCGTCTTCGTTGGGGGAACAGGGAGCCCTATGGCTACACCTTC. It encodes CASSSMRLRWGNREPYGYTF.